One sample yielded the 6 T cell receptor beta chains listed below, sequenced in a study of control samples from healthy donors and cancer patients. Only in-frame clones appear in the TCRdb table, and some are missing; sequencing was by immunoSEQ multiplex PCR. The table shows tens of thousands of clones, with 70% to 90% occurring only once. The sample was PBMCs. These receptors were collected from a woman aged 45-60 years with colorectal cancer.

For this clone: The identical CDR3 is also encoded by other nucleotide sequences in the sample. CDR3 coding DNA: TGTGCCAGCAGTGAGAGCGGGAATCAGCCCCAGCATTTT. This translates into CASSESGNQPQHF. The rearrangement links TRBV6-1 to TRBJ1-5; no reliable D call. The CDR3 has 13 amino acids. Per the germline V gene, CDR1 is MNHNS and CDR2 is SASEGT. V shed 3 bases and J shed 4 bases, with 7 bases lying between them.

This rearrangement joins TRBV5-1 to TRBJ2-1, with 7 bases lining up with TRBD1. The CDR3 runs 15 residues. With 6 bases clipped from V and 6 bases from J, the junction kept 12 bases outside the gene matches. Germline values: CDR1 SGHRS, CDR2 YFSETQ. The CDR3 sequence: CASTLGQVQGNEQFF. The CDR3 nucleotides read TGCGCCAGCACCCTAGGACAGGTTCAAGGCAATGAGCAGTTCTTC. The whole variable domain, remainder taken from reference TRBV5-1 and TRBJ2-1, is KAGVTQTPRYLIKTRGQQVTLSCSPISGHRSVSWYQQTPGQGLQFLFEYFSETQRNKGNFPGRFSGRQFSNSRSEMNVSTLELGDSALYLCASTLGQVQGNEQFFGPGTRLTVL.

This clone was seen just once. This chain links TRBV18 with TRBJ1-5; unclear D gene. CDR1 and CDR2 from the germline V gene are KGHSH and LQKENI. V lost 4 bases to trimming and J lost 4 bases, with 8 bases between them. This CDR3 is 13 amino acids long. The CDR3 region is CASSLAENQPQHF. In nucleotides, the CDR3 is TGTGCCAGCTCACTTGCCGAAAATCAGCCCCAGCATTTT.

V usage is TRBV6-5 and J usage is TRBJ1-6; no clear D gene. The length of the CDR3 is 13 residues. Germline V gives CDR1 MNHEY, CDR2 SVGAGI. V was shortened by 4 bases and J by 14 bases, with 15 bases between the two germline ends. The CDR3 region has the DNA TGTGCCAGCAGTTTCTACACGGGTCAGGCCCTCCACTTT. It yields the protein CASSFYTGQALHF.

The chain links TRBV18 to TRBJ2-7, with no clear D. The germline V gene has CDR1 KGHSH and CDR2 LQKENI. This CDR3 has 12 residues. V lost 2 bases and J lost 2, with 4 bases in between. CDR3 loop: CASSPTTYEQYV. The CDR3 DNA is TGTGCCAGCTCACCAACCACCTACGAGCAGTACGTC.

This CDR3 reads CASAHRDRGDEQYV. The DNA of the CDR3 is TGTGCTAGTGCCCACCGGGACAGGGGCGACGAGCAGTACGTC. This chain links TRBV12-5 with TRBJ2-7, with 10 bases fitting TRBD1. The CDR3 is made up of 14 amino acids. The germline gives CDR1 LGHNT, CDR2 FRNRAP. Trimming at V came to 7 bases and at J to 5 bases, leaving 8 bases not matched to a gene.